Shown below are 21 T cell receptor beta chains from a single sample sequenced in a study of blood T cell repertoires in COVID-19. The data were produced by immunoSEQ multiplex PCR, yet TCRdb's version contains in-frame clones alone and is incomplete. The table lists approximately 200,000 clones, approximately 80% of them singletons. Sequencing used peripheral blood. The receptors here all came from a woman aged 50 to 60 with acute or convalescent COVID-19.

This chain joins TRBV3-1 (or the pseudogene TRBV3-2) and TRBJ1-4, with a tentative D call TRBD1 (5 bases). The CDR3 is made up of 14 amino acids. V was shortened by 0 bases and J by 8 bases, with 10 bases between the two germline ends. Germline CDR1 LGHDT, CDR2 YNNKEL (reference sequence). The CDR3 loop is CASSQDHGQEKLFF. The CDR3 region has the DNA TGTGCCAGCAGCCAAGATCATGGACAAGAAAAACTGTTTTTT.

The chain links TRBV6-2 or TRBV6-3 to TRBJ2-7; no definite D call. V lost 2 bases and J lost 5, with 16 bases in between. The CDR3 totals 15 residues. From germline, CDR1 is MNHEY and CDR2 SVGEGT. The DNA of the CDR3 is TGTGCCAGCAGTTACCGCGGCCTAAGTCAGAACGAGCAGTACTTC. This codes for CASSYRGLSQNEQYF.

The rearrangement links TRBV14 to TRBJ1-6; the match to TRBD1 covers 9 bases. Trimming at V came to 4 bases and at J to 7 bases, leaving 8 bases not matched to a gene. The CDR3 loop spans 16 amino acids. Germline values: CDR1 SGHDN, CDR2 FVKESK. The CDR3 region has the DNA TGTGCCAGCAGCCCCAGGCCGGGACAGGGAAATTCACCCCTCCACTTT. Amino acid sequence: CASSPRPGQGNSPLHF.

In its sample, this clone was seen a few times. This chain joins TRBV7-8 and TRBJ1-5; the match to TRBD1 covers 7 bases. Germline CDR1 is SGHVS and CDR2 is FQNEAQ. V gave up 0 bases and J gave up 4 bases; unmatched junction bases: 6. This CDR3 has 16 amino acids. The CDR3 nucleotides are TGTGCCAGCAGCTTAGCTCCCAGACAGGGAAATCAGCCCCAGCATTTT. It yields the protein CASSLAPRQGNQPQHF.

In this sample, this clone turned up many times. This chain links TRBV20-1 with TRBJ1-1; 7 nucleotides agree with TRBD1. V lost 3 bases, J lost 1 base, and 2 bases stayed unmatched. Germline assignment: CDR1 DFQATT and CDR2 SNEGSKA (reference sequence). CDR3 length: 13 amino acids. The chain's CDR3 is CSASRQGNTEAFF. In DNA, the CDR3 is TGCAGTGCTAGTCGACAGGGGAACACTGAAGCTTTCTTT.

V is TRBV30 and J is TRBJ2-7, with D unresolved. Germline V gene lookup returns CDR1 GTSNPN and CDR2 SVGIG (reference sequence). The CDR3 contains 11 residues. The CDR3 DNA is TGTGGGGCCAAATTAGCCTACGAGCAGTACTTC. It codes for CGAKLAYEQYF.

Remarks on this clone: Other DNA sequences in the same sample also yield this CDR3. V and J are TRBV5-4 and TRBJ2-1; maybe TRBD2 (5 bases). In germline, CDR1 is SGHNT, CDR2 YYREEE (reference sequence). Between the trimmed V and J ends, which lost 0 bases and 3 bases, there was a span of 10 bases. This CDR3 is built from 15 residues. CDR3 nucleotides: TGTGCCAGCAGCTTGGCCGGGGTTCTCTACAATGAGCAGTTCTTC. This gives the protein CASSLAGVLYNEQFF. The full variable domain, completed using reference TRBV5-4 and TRBJ2-1, is ETGVTQSPTHLIKTRGQQVTLRCSSQSGHNTVSWYQQALGQGPQFIFQYYREEENGRGNFPPRFSGLQFPNYSSELNVNALELDDSALYLCASSLAGVLYNEQFFGPGTRLTVL.

The chain recombines TRBV18 with TRBJ1-1; D perhaps matches TRBD1 (6 bases). With 3 bases removed from V and 2 bases from J, the gap between germline ends came to 13 bases. Per germline, CDR1 KGHSH and CDR2 LQKENI. This CDR3 has 15 amino acids. This CDR3 reads CASSPPDSVNTEAFF. The CDR3 nucleotides are TGTGCCAGCTCACCCCCGGACAGCGTAAACACTGAAGCTTTCTTT.

In the case of this clone: The identical CDR3 is also encoded by other nucleotide sequences in the sample. This chain links TRBV11-2 with TRBJ1-3, with unresolved D. Per germline, CDR1 SGHAT and CDR2 FQNNGV. Between the trimmed V and J ends, which lost 1 base and 4 bases, there was a span of 8 bases. The CDR3 has 14 residues. In DNA, the CDR3 is TGTGCCAGCAGCTTAGCTGGCGGAGGAAACACCATATATTTT. As protein: CASSLAGGGNTIYF. Full variable domain (missing parts from reference TRBV11-2 and TRBJ1-3): EAGVAQSPRYKIIEKRQSVAFWCNPISGHATLYWYQQILGQGPKLLIQFQNNGVVDDSQLPKDRFSAERLKGVDSTLKIQPAKLEDSAVYLCASSLAGGGNTIYFGEGSWLTVV.

This clone has a single count. The rearrangement joins TRBV5-3 to TRBJ1-4; no reliable D call. TRBV5-3 carries the ORF label, with uncertain function. Trimming shortened V by 0 bases and J by 0 bases, and 9 bases separated the two germline ends. This CDR3 contains 16 residues. The CDR3 spells CARSLDCVTTNEKLFF. The CDR3 DNA follows: TGTGCCAGAAGCTTGGATTGCGTAACAACTAATGAAAAACTGTTTTTT.

The CDR3 spells CSVVTRGLALAGLSYEQYF. Here the CDR3 DNA reads TGCAGCGTGGTAACCCGGGGCCTAGCACTAGCGGGGCTATCCTACGAGCAGTACTTC. The chain combines TRBV29-1 with TRBJ2-7; TRBD2 matches at 10 bases. The CDR3 consists of 19 residues. CDR1 and CDR2 from the germline V gene are SQVTM and ANQGSEA. Losses at the gene ends were 6 bases for V and 1 base for J; bases not matched to a gene: 21.

The V gene is TRBV7-9, the J gene TRBJ1-1, with TRBD1 as a possible D gene (5 bases). The CDR3 loop spans 14 amino acids. Germline CDR1 reads SEHNR; CDR2 reads FQNEAQ (reference sequence). The V end was cut by 5 bases, the J end by 4 bases, with 14 bases between. DNA of the CDR3: TGTGCCAGCAGCCTCCTCGGGGGTGGCACTGAAGCTTTCTTT. Encoded protein: CASSLLGGGTEAFF.

Remarks on this clone: A junction boundary mismatches the germline segment, possibly from a read error. V is TRBV19 and J is TRBJ1-5, with D possibly TRBD1 on 5 matching bases. CDR1 and CDR2 from the germline V gene are LNHDA and SQIVND (reference sequence). This CDR3 comprises 17 residues. The CDR3 loop reads CASIIYHGGGGNQPQHF. As DNA, the CDR3 is TGTGCCAGTATTATATATCACGGGGGAGGAGGCAATCAGCCCCAGCATTTT.

The chain joins TRBV2 to TRBJ2-4, with D tentatively TRBD1 (6 bases). V was trimmed by 1 base and J by 1 base, leaving 8 bases between them. The CDR3 loop spans 15 amino acids. CDR1 is SNHLY and CDR2 is FYNNEI in the germline V gene. The CDR3 DNA reads as TGTGCCAGCAGTGAAGATCAGGGGGCCAAAAACATTCAGTACTTC. Amino acid sequence: CASSEDQGAKNIQYF.

Concerning this clone itself: Germline is not matched at one junction end, which may reflect a read error. The rearrangement uses TRBV7-7 and TRBJ2-2; TRBD2 agrees at 14 bases. Germline CDR1 and CDR2: SSHAT and FNYEAQ (reference sequence). The length of the CDR3 is 15 residues. CDR3 sequence: CASSPGLAGAGELFF. CDR3 nucleotides: TGTGCTAGCAGCCCGGGACTAGCGGGGGCAGGGGAGCTGTTTTTT.

This clone was detected only a few times. The genes are TRBV14 and TRBJ2-1; D is perhaps TRBD2 (6 bases). The germline V gene has CDR1 SGHDN and CDR2 FVKESK. The CDR3 is 14 residues long. V lost 5 bases to trimming and J lost 7 bases, with 15 bases between them. The CDR3 loop is CASSLGDFRNEQFF. CDR3 nucleotides: TGTGCCAGCAGCTTAGGGGACTTTCGAAATGAGCAGTTCTTC.

V usage is TRBV6-5 and J usage is TRBJ2-7, with TRBD2 identical over 12 bases. Per germline, CDR1 MNHEY and CDR2 SVGAGI. The CDR3 length is 15 residues. V shed 2 bases and J 6 bases; nucleotides not matched to a gene: 5. In DNA, the CDR3 is TGTGCCAGCAGTTACCTAGCGGGAGGGGCGGCCGAGCAGTACTTC. As protein: CASSYLAGGAAEQYF.

The chain joins TRBV3-1 (or the pseudogene TRBV3-2) to TRBJ1-2, with 7 bases that match TRBD1. The trim removed 4 bases at V and 5 bases at J, leaving 7 bases unmatched. CDR1 and CDR2 (germline): LGHDT, YNNKEL (reference sequence). There are 14 residues in the CDR3. CDR3 protein: CASSLRGLTYGYTF. In DNA form, the CDR3 reads TGTGCCAGCAGCCTGAGGGGGCTTACTTATGGCTACACCTTC.

The chain has TRBV11-2 and TRBJ2-2; 7 bases are a match to TRBD2. Losses at the gene ends were 4 bases for V and 2 bases for J; bases not matched to a gene: 4. The CDR3 consists of 15 residues. Germline values: CDR1 SGHAT, CDR2 FQNNGV. CDR3 coding DNA: TGTGCCAGCAGCTCTTTAGCGGGTAACACCGGGGAGCTGTTTTTT. This encodes CASSSLAGNTGELFF. The full variable domain, its missing parts supplied by reference TRBV11-2 and TRBJ2-2, is EAGVAQSPRYKIIEKRQSVAFWCNPISGHATLYWYQQILGQGPKLLIQFQNNGVVDDSQLPKDRFSAERLKGVDSTLKIQPAKLEDSAVYLCASSSLAGNTGELFFGEGSRLTVL.

V usage is TRBV28 and J usage is TRBJ1-2, with a weak D call TRBD1 (5 bases). CDR1 is MDHEN, CDR2 SYDVKM, per germline. Trimming cost V 5 bases and J 0 bases, with 13 bases left between them. The CDR3 totals 15 residues. Here the CDR3 DNA reads TGTGCCAGCAGTACCCTAAAGACAGCTAACTATGGCTACACCTTC. Its protein is CASSTLKTANYGYTF.

The genes are TRBV7-2 and TRBJ2-5, with TRBD1 matching over 9 bases. The junction had 1 base not matched to a gene; V was cut back by 1 base and J by 1 base. Germline CDR1 SGHTA, CDR2 FQGNSA. The CDR3 sequence is 15 residues long. This chain's CDR3 is CASSLDRGRQETQYF. The DNA of the CDR3 is TGTGCCAGCAGCTTAGACAGGGGGCGCCAAGAGACCCAGTACTTC.